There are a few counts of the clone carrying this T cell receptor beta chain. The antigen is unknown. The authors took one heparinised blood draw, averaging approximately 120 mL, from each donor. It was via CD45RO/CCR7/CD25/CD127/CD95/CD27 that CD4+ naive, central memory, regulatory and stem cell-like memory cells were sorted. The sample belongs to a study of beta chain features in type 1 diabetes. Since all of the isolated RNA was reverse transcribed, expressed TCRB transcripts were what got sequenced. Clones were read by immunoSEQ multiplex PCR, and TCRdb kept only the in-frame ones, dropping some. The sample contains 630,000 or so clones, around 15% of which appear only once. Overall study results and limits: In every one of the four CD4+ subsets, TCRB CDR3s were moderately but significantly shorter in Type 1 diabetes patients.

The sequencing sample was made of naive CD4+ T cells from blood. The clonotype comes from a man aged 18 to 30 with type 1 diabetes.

In nucleotides, the CDR3 is TGTGCCAGCAGCCAATCCATGGGATCCTACGAGCAGTACTTC. Protein product: CASSQSMGSYEQYF. V usage is TRBV4-2 and J usage is TRBJ2-7; D call uncertain. Trimming stripped 2 bases from V and 1 base from J, with 9 bases between. The CDR3 covers 14 residues. Germline CDR1 reads LGHNA; CDR2 reads YNFKEQ.